This TCR beta chain was observed in a study of PD-L1 blockade in urothelial cancer. Study summary: Anywhere from 0 to 3 prior chemotherapy regimens had been received by patients.

The CDR3 covers 16 residues. Trimming left V 0 bases short and J 2 bases short, with 11 bases between. Germline CDR1 is KGHSH and CDR2 is LQKENI. The assay was immunoSEQ multiplex PCR, and TCRdb's table has in-frame clones only and misses some. Of 53,000 or so clones in the sample, around 87% were seen once. The chain is built from TRBV18 and TRBJ1-3, with D maybe TRBD1 (6 bases). The sequence came from a man aged 55 to 70 with urothelial cancer. The sequenced sample was PBMCs, obtained around atezolizumab (anti-PD-L1) treatment. The CDR3 region is CASSPPAQGPGNTIYF. The CDR3 DNA reads TGTGCCAGCTCACCACCGGCACAGGGCCCTGGAAACACCATATATTTT. Using reference TRBV18 and TRBJ1-3 for the parts outside the CDR3, the full variable domain is NAGVMQNPRHLVRRRGQEARLRCSPMKGHSHVYWYRQLPEEGLKFMVYLQKENIIDESGMPKERFSAEFPKEGPSILRIQQVVRGDSAAYFCASSPPAQGPGNTIYFGEGSWLTVV.